This TCR beta chain is from a study of cytomegalovirus exposure and HLA in healthy donors. Findings and caveats of the study: Both high specificity and high sensitivity reportedly marked the classifier's diagnosis of cytomegalovirus status. Researchers reported that a few CMV-associated chains were confirmed in vitro as CMV antigen-specific. The authors listed 150 or so TCR beta chains as cytomegalovirus-associated.

In this sample, this clone turned up a few times. Its specificity is unknown. Clones were sequenced by immunoSEQ multiplex PCR, and TCRdb holds only the in-frame ones, with some missing. The table has about 65,000 clones, roughly nine tenths seen once; the top ten hold 1.3%. Sequenced material: PBMCs. This TCR was recovered from a woman aged 18-30 years in good health and CMV-seronegative.

This chain's CDR3 is CASSSSVEAGEKLFF. Here the CDR3 DNA reads TGTGCCAGCAGCTCGAGCGTAGAAGCGGGTGAAAAACTGTTTTTT. The genes are TRBV5-6 and TRBJ1-4; D is unclear. This CDR3 has 15 amino acids. CDR1 SGHDT and CDR2 YYEEEE come from the germline V gene. V was clipped by 3 bases and J by 7 bases, with 16 bases between them.